This TCR beta chain comes out of a study of cytomegalovirus exposure and HLA in healthy donors. Germline CDR1 and CDR2: MNHEY and SMNVEV (reference sequence). The CDR3 contains 16 residues. Between the trimmed V and J ends, which lost 0 bases and 5 bases, there was a span of 14 bases. This clone was picked up one time. Libraries were prepared by immunoSEQ multiplex PCR; TCRdb keeps only in-frame clonotypes and omits some of them. Of 150,000 to 200,000 clones in the sample, roughly 95% were seen once. The chain carries TRBV27 and TRBJ2-1; D may be TRBD2 (7 bases). The source material was PBMCs. This sequence was found in a woman in her late teens or twenties in good health and CMV-seronegative. The DNA of the CDR3 is TGTGCCAGCAGTTTATCGGGGGCGGGACTAAACAATGAGCAGTTCTTC. The encoded protein is CASSLSGAGLNNEQFF.